This TCR beta chain was retrieved from a study of cytomegalovirus exposure and HLA in healthy donors. With 60 Vbeta and 13 Jbeta primers, the PCR was carried out. Sequencing was performed with immunoSEQ multiplex PCR; in TCRdb, only in-frame clones are kept and a portion is missing. Here the sample spans roughly 70,000 clones, roughly 72% being singletons. Of note for this clone: Antigen: not known.

Trimming took 6 bases from V and 6 from J; bases not matched to a gene: 6. The V gene's germline CDR1 is SNHLY and CDR2 FYNNEI. This CDR3 is built from 13 residues. Study-level results: It was reported in a later analysis that an Asian-associated ancestry cluster showed fewer N-insertions than the approximately 700-donor mean. While the bulk of TCR sequences proved rare, some public TCRs turned up in many donors.

The chain carries TRBV2 and TRBJ2-5; 8 positions agree with TRBD1. This sequence was found in a man in his forties or fifties in good health and CMV-seronegative. Material: PBMCs. In DNA form, the CDR3 reads TGTGCCAGCAGCGACGACAGGGGAAAGACCCAGTACTTC. Protein product: CASSDDRGKTQYF.